This TCR beta chain was documented in a study of blood T cell repertoires in COVID-19. Study overall: Sites in the United States, Italy and Spain provided acute and convalescent COVID-19 samples. T cells, B-cell-depleted T cells, or PBMCs provided the cDNA or gDNA that served as material.

Original data processing: From reference gene primer amplification, estimates of nucleated cell counts were derived. Using immunoSEQ multiplex PCR, the repertoire was profiled, and TCRdb retains in-frame clones only, with some absent. V and J calls and clone size follow that table, whereas D and trimming were derived from the DNA. The table includes fewer than 150,000 clones, around four fifths detected once. The CDR3 totals 15 residues. V was trimmed by 2 bases and J by 0 bases, leaving 12 bases between them. Germline V gives CDR1 SGDLS, CDR2 YYNGEE. Donors in Cohort 3 counted as recovered after two negative PCRs, clearance, or symptom resolution.

This chain joins TRBV9 and TRBJ2-7; D is ambiguous. This TCR derives from a man aged 30 to 45 who had recovered from COVID-19. The material sequenced was PBMCs or T cells enriched from blood (not recorded which). This CDR3 is CASSVSPLSSYEQYF. The CDR3 region has the DNA TGTGCCAGCAGCGTCTCACCCCTTAGCTCCTACGAGCAGTACTTC.